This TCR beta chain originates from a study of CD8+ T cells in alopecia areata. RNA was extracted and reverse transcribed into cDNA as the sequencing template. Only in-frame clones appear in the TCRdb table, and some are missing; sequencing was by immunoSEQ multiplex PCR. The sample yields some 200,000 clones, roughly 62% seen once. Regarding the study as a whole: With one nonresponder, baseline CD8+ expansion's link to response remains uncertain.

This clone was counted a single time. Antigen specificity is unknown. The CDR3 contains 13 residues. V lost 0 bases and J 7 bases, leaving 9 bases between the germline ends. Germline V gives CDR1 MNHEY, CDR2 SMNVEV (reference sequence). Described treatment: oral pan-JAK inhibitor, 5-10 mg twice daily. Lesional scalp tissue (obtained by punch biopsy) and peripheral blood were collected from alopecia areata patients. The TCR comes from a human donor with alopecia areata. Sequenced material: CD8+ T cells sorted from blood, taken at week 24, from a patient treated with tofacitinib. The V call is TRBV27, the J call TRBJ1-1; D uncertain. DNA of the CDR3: TGTGCCAGCAGTTTATCCGGTGCGATTGAAGCTTTCTTT. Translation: CASSLSGAIEAFF.